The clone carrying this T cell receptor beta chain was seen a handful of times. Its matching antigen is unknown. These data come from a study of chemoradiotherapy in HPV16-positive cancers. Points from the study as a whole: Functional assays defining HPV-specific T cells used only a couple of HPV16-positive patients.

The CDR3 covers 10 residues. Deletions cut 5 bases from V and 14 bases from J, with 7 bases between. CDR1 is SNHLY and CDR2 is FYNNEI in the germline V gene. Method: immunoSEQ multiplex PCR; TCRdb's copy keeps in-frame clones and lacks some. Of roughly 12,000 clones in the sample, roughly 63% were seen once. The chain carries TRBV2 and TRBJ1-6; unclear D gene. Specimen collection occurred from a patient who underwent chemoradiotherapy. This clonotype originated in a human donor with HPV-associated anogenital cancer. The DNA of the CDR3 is TGTGCCAGCAGTTCGGGGACCCTCCACTTT. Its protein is CASSSGTLHF.